This TCR beta chain was captured by sequencing in a study of cytomegalovirus exposure and HLA in healthy donors. Study-wide background: Researchers previously reported finding 100 million or so unique TCR beta sequences from roughly 180 million T cells. Notes on the study in general: Judged likely to be a sequencing artifact was a cluster of highly shared sequence variants. Productive status was seen about 90% or about 30% of the time for most TCR beta V segments in an earlier analysis.

Germline V lookup: CDR1 SGHNT, CDR2 YENEEA. After removal of 6 bases from V and 5 bases from J, the junction contained 9 bases not matched to a gene. The CDR3 spans 16 residues. This clone has only a few counts. Its specificity is unknown. A multiplex PCR was run with 60 Vbeta primers and 13 Jbeta primers. Libraries were prepared by immunoSEQ multiplex PCR; TCRdb keeps only in-frame clonotypes and omits some of them. The sample has under 150,000 clones, around 78% seen once. The TCR was taken from a woman aged 40 to 50 in good health and CMV-seropositive. The gene calls are TRBV11-3 and TRBJ2-3; 12 nucleotides agree with TRBD2. Sequenced material: PBMCs. The CDR3 nucleotides read TGTGCCAGCAGTAACCGACTAGCGGGAGCGGAAGATACGCAGTATTTT. Protein sequence: CASSNRLAGAEDTQYF.